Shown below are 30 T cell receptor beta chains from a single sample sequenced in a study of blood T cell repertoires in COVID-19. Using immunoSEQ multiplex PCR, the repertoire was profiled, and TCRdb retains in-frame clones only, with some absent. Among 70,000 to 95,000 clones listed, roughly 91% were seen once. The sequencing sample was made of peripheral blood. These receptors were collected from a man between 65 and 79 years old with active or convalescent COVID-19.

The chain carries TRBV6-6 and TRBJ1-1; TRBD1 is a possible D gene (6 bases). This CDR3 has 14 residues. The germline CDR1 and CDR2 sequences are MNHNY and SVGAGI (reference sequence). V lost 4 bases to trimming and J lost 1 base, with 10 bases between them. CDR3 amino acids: CASSLRTANTEAFF. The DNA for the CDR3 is TGTGCCAGCAGTTTACGGACAGCGAACACTGAAGCTTTCTTT.

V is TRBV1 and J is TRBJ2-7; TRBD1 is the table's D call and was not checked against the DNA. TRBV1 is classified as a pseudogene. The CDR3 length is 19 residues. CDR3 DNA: TGCACCAGCAGCCAAGATAAACCGGCGGCGACAGGGAGCTCCTACGAGCAGTACTTC. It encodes CTSSQDKPAATGSSYEQYF.

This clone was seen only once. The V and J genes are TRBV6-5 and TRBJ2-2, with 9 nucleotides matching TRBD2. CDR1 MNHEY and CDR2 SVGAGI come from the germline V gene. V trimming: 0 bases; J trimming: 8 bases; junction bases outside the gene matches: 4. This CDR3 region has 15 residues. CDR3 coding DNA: TGTGCCAGCAGTTACTCAGGGCTAGCGGGAGGGGAGCTGTTTTTT. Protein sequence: CASSYSGLAGGELFF.

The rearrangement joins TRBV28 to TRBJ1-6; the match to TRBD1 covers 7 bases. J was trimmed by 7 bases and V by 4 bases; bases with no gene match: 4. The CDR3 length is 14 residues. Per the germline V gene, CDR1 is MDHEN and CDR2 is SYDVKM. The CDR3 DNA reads TGTGCCAGCAGTTCAGGGGGTAGCAATTCACCCCTCCACTTT. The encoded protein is CASSSGGSNSPLHF.

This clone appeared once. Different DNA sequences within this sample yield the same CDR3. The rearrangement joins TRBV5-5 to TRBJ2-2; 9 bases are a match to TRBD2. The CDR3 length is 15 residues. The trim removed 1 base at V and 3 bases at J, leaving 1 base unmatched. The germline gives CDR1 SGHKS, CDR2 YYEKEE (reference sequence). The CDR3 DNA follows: TGTGCCAGCAGCTTGTCTAGCGGGGACACCGGGGAGCTGTTTTTT. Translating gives CASSLSSGDTGELFF.

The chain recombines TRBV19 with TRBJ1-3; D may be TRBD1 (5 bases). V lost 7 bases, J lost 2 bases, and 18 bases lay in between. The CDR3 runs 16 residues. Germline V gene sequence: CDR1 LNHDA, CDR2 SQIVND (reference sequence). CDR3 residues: CASTVRVSFAGNTIYF. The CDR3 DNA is TGTGCCAGTACCGTCAGGGTTAGTTTCGCTGGAAACACCATATATTTT.

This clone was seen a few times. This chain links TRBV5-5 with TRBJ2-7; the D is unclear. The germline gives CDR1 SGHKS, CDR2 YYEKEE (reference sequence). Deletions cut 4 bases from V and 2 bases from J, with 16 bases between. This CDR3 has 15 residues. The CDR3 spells CASSPFSSVTYEQYF. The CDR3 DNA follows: TGTGCCAGCAGCCCCTTCTCCAGTGTGACCTACGAGCAGTACTTC.

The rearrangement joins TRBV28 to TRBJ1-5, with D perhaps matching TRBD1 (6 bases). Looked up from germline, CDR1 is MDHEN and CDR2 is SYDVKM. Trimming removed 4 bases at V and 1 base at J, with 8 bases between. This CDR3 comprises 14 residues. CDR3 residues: CASSSGQSNQPQHF. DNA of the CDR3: TGTGCCAGCAGTTCCGGACAGAGCAATCAGCCCCAGCATTTT.

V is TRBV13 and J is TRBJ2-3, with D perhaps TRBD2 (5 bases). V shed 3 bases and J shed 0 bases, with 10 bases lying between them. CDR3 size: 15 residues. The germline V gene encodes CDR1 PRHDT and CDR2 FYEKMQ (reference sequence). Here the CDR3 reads CASSFLGGSTDTQYF. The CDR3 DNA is TGTGCCAGCAGCTTTTTAGGCGGGAGCACAGATACGCAGTATTTT.

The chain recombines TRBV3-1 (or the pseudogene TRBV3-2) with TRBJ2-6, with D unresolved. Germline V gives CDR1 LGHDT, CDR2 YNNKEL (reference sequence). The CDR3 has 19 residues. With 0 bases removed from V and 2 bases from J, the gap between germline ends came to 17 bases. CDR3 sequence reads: CASSQEWRSMIAGANVLTF. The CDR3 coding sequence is TGTGCCAGCAGCCAAGAATGGCGGAGTATGATTGCTGGGGCCAACGTCCTGACTTTC.

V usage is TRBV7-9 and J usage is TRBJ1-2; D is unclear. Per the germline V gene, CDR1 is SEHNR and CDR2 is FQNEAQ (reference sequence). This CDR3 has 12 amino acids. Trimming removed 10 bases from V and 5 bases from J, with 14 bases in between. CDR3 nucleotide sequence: TGTGCCACTAACCAACTACAATATGGCTACACCTTC. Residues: CATNQLQYGYTF.

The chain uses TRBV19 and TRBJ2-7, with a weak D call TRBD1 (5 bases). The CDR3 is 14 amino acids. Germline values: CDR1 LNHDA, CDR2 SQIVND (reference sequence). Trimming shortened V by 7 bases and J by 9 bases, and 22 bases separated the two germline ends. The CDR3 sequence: CASTSSTVYDAQYF. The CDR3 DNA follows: TGTGCCAGTACCTCGTCGACAGTATATGATGCGCAGTACTTC. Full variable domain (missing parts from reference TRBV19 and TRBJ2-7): DGGITQSPKYLFRKEGQNVTLSCEQNLNHDAMYWYRQDPGQGLRLIYYSQIVNDFQKGDIAEGYSVSREKKESFPLTVTSAQKNPTAFYLCASTSSTVYDAQYFGPGTRLTVT.

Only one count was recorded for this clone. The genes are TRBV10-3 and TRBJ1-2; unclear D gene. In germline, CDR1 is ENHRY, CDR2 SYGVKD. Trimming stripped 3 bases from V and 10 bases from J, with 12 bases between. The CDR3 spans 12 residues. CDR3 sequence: CAISENGDYYTF. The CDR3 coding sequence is TGTGCCATCAGTGAAAACGGAGATTACTACACCTTC.

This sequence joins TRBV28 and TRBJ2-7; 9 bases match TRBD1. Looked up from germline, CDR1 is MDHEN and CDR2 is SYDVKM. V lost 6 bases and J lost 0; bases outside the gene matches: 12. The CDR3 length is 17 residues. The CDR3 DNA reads TGTGCCAGCAGCCTTTTGTACAGGGGGCCCAGCTCCTACGAGCAGTACTTC. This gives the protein CASSLLYRGPSSYEQYF.

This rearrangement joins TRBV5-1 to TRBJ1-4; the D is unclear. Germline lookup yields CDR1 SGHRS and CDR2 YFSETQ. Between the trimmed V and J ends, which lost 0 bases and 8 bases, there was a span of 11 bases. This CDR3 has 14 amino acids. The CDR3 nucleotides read TGCGCCAGCAGCTTGGGATGGGTCGGGGAAAAACTGTTTTTT. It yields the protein CASSLGWVGEKLFF.

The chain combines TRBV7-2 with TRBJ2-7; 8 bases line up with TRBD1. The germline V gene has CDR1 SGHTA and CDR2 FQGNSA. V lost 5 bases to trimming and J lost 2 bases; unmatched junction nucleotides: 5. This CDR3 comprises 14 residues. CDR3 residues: CASSGGTGPYEQYF. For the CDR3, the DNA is TGTGCCAGCAGCGGGGGGACAGGCCCCTACGAGCAGTACTTC.

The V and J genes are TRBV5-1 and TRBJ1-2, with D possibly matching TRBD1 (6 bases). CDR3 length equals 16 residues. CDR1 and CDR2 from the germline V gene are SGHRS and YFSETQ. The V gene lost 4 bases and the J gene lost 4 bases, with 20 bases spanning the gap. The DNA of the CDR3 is TGCGCCAGCAGCCCTTCCTCGACAGGTTTGAGCTATGGCTACACCTTC. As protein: CASSPSSTGLSYGYTF.

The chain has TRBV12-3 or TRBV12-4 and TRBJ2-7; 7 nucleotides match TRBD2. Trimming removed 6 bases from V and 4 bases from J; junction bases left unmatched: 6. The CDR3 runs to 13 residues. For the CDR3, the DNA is TGTGCCAGCAGACCGGGAGGACGTTACGAGCAGTACTTC. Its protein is CASRPGGRYEQYF.

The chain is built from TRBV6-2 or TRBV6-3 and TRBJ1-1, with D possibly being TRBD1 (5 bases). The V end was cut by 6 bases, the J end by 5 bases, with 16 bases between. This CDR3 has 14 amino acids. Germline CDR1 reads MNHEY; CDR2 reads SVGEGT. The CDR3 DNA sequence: TGTGCCAGCAGCCCGAATGGGGCAAGGACTGAAGCTTTCTTT. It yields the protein CASSPNGARTEAFF.

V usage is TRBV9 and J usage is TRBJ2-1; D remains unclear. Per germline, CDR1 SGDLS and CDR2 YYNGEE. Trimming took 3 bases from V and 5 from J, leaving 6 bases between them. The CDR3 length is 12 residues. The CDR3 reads CASSATHNEQFF. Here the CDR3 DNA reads TGTGCCAGCAGCGCTACTCACAATGAGCAGTTCTTC.

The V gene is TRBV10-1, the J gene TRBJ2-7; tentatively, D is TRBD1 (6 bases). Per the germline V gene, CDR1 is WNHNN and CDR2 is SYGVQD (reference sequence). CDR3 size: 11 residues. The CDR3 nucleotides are TGCTCTGCAGGGGTCTCCTACGAGCAGTACTTC. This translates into CSAGVSYEQYF.

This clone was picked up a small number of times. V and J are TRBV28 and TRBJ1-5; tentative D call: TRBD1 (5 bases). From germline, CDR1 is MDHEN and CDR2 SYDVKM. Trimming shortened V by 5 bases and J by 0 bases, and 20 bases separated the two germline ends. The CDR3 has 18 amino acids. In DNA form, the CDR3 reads TGTGCCAGCAGTCGGGATGGGGACGGGAGATATAGCAATCAGCCCCAGCATTTT. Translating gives CASSRDGDGRYSNQPQHF.

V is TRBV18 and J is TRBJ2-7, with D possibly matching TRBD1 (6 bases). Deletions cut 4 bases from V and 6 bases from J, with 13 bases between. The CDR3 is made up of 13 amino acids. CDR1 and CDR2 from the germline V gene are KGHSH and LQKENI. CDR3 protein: CASSQGVTGEQYF. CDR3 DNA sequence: TGTGCCAGCTCACAGGGGGTAACGGGCGAGCAGTACTTC.

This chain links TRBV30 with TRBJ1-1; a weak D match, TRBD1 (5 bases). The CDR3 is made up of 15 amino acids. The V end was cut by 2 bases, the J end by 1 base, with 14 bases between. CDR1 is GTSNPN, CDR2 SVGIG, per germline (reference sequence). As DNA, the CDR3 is TGTGCCTGGAGTACGGGGCGGGGGTGGAACACTGAAGCTTTCTTT. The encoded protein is CAWSTGRGWNTEAFF.

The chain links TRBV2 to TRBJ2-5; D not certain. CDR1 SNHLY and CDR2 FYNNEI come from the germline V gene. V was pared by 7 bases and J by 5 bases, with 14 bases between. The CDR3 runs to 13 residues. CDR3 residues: CASTGVNGETQYF. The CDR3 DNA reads TGTGCCAGCACTGGAGTCAACGGGGAGACCCAGTACTTC.

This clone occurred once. The CDR3 spells CASSRTGTGGGRGYGYTF. As DNA, the CDR3 is TGTGCCAGCAGCCGAACCGGGACAGGGGGCGGTCGGGGTTATGGCTACACCTTC. The chain recombines TRBV14 with TRBJ1-2, with 12 bases that match TRBD1. The CDR3 loop spans 18 amino acids. Germline values: CDR1 SGHDN, CDR2 FVKESK. With V trimmed by 4 bases and J by 5 bases, 14 bases remained unmatched.

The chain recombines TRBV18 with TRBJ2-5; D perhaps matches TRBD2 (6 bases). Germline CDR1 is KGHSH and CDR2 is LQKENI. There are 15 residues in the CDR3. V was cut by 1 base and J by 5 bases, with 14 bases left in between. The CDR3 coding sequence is TGTGCCAGCTCACCACAGGGAGGTGGAGGCGAGACCCAGTACTTC. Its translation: CASSPQGGGGETQYF.

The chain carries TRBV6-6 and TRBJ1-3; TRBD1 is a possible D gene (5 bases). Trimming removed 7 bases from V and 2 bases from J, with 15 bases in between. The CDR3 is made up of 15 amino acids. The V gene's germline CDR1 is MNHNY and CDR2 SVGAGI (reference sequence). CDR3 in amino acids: CASIPSGVPGNTIYF. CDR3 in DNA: TGTGCCAGCATCCCTTCGGGGGTCCCTGGAAACACCATATATTTT.

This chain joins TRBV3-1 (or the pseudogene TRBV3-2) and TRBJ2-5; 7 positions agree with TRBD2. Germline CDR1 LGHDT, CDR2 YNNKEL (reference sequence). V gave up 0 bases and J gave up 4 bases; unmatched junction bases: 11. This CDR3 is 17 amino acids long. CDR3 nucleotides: TGTGCCAGCAGCCAAGATCAAGGGAGGGCCCCCACAGAGACCCAGTACTTC. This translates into CASSQDQGRAPTETQYF.

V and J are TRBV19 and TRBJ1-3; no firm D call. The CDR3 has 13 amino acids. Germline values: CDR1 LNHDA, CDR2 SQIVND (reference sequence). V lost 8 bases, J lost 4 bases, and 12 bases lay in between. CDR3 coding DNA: TGTGCCAGTGGCGGGTCGGCGGGAAACACCATATATTTT. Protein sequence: CASGGSAGNTIYF.